Sequencing of this T cell receptor (beta chain) was carried out in a study of T cell changes during pregnancy in multiple sclerosis. Sequencing used immunoSEQ multiplex PCR; TCRdb keeps in-frame clones, though not all of them. Of about 43,000 clones in the sample, roughly 90% are singletons; the top ten hold about 5.1%. The sample in question was peripheral blood, obtained in the second trimester of pregnancy. This clonotype was obtained from a female donor in good health, enrolled as a control in a pregnancy study.

CDR3 DNA: TGTGCCAGCAGCCGCACCGGGACTAGCGTCGAGACCCAGTACTTC. This encodes CASSRTGTSVETQYF. The chain employs TRBV7-2 and TRBJ2-5; 10 bases match TRBD2. V dropped 5 bases and J dropped 5; count of bases not matched to a gene: 8. This CDR3 contains 15 residues. Germline CDR1 and CDR2: SGHTA and FQGNSA.